The 27 T cell receptor beta chains reported below all come from one sample, sequenced in a study of regulatory T cells in long-lasting Graves disease. Investigators prepared the TCR beta libraries by applying iRepertoire HTBI primers and Arm-PCR of CDR3 regions. TCRdb passed the multiplex PCR reads through MiXCR, listing each CDR3 protein once. The sample consists of about half a million distinct CDR3 sequences, approximately 23% of them appearing once. Sample time point: persistent/refractory GD, antithyroid drugs over 5 years with positive TRAb. TCR sequences were obtained from RNA taken from PBMCs. Here the sequenced sample was peripheral blood mononuclear cells (PBMCs), taken when the disease was refractory, from a patient treated with antithyroid drugs. Receptor source: a female donor with Graves disease.

The J gene is TRBJ1-1, the V gene TRBV18, with D unclear. Trimming cost V 5 bases and J 7 bases, with 14 bases left between them. Germline CDR1 is KGHSH and CDR2 is LQKENI. CDR3 length: 13 residues. CDR3 residues: CASSALIRSEAFF. The CDR3 nucleotides read TGTGCCAGCTCAGCCCTGATAAGGAGTGAAGCTTTCTTT.

This chain joins TRBV14 and TRBJ2-7; 9 positions match TRBD1. The CDR3 loop spans 13 amino acids. V was clipped by 8 bases and J by 7 bases; unmatched bases: 9. CDR1 SGHDN and CDR2 FVKESK come from the germline V gene. The CDR3 loop reads CASGNRGQGEQYF. The CDR3 nucleotides read TGTGCCAGCGGAAATCGGGGACAGGGAGAGCAGTACTTC.

V is TRBV6-1 and J is TRBJ1-4, with unresolved D. V dropped 8 bases and J dropped 6 bases, with 10 bases sitting between them. From germline, CDR1 is MNHNS and CDR2 SASEGT. The CDR3 is made up of 12 amino acids. The CDR3 bases are TGTGCCAGCCGGGGTCTCTATGAAAAACTGTTTTTT. Its translation: CASRGLYEKLFF.

Worth noting for this clonotype: A much larger clone is a single base away; this may be a read error. The chain links TRBV12-3 or TRBV12-4 to TRBJ2-7; 7 bases are a match to TRBD1. Trimming removed 8 bases from V and 2 bases from J; junction bases left unmatched: 9. CDR3 length equals 14 residues. The CDR3 DNA follows: TGTGCCAGCGGACAGGACGCAGATACCTACGAGCAGTACTTC. Its protein is CASGQDADTYEQYF.

This chain joins TRBV9 and TRBJ1-5; tentatively, D is TRBD1 (6 bases). V was pared by 5 bases and J by 9 bases, with 21 bases between. This CDR3 has 15 residues. Germline-derived CDR1 and CDR2 are SGDLS and YYNGEE. DNA of the CDR3: TGTGCCAGCAGTAAGGGGGGGGACAATGCAGGGCCCCAGCATTTT. Amino acids: CASSKGGDNAGPQHF.

In this sample, this clonotype turned up once. Being one base from a much bigger clone, this may be a read error. The chain recombines TRBV7-2 with TRBJ1-2; no definite D call. Germline V CDR1 and CDR2: SGHTA, FQGNSA. Trimming removed 1 base at V and 6 bases at J, with 12 bases between. The CDR3 runs 14 residues. CDR3 sequence (DNA): TGTGCCAGCAGCTTAGTGGAGGGCGCGGATGGCTACACCTTC. Its protein is CASSLVEGADGYTF.

At least ten counts were recorded for this clonotype. The chain recombines TRBV7-3 with TRBJ1-1; D perhaps matches TRBD1 (5 bases). The ends were cut back, 3 bases at V and 3 bases at J, with 14 bases in the middle. The CDR3 contains 15 residues. Germline V gives CDR1 SGHTA, CDR2 FQGTGA. In nucleotides, the CDR3 is TGTGCCAGCAGCTTGCAGGGTAGGGAGGACACTGAAGCTTTCTTT. It encodes CASSLQGREDTEAFF. Drawing the rest from reference TRBV7-3 and TRBJ1-1, the complete variable domain is GAGVSQTPSNKVTEKGKYVELRCDPISGHTALYWYRQSLGQGPEFLIYFQGTGAADDSGLPNDRFFAVRPEGSVSTLKIQRTERGDSAVYLCASSLQGREDTEAFFGQGTRLTVV.

This sequence joins TRBV3-1 and TRBJ1-4; possible D gene TRBD1, 6 bases. V dropped 1 base and J dropped 5 bases, with 11 bases sitting between them. Germline V gene lookup returns CDR1 LGHDT and CDR2 YNNKEL (reference sequence). There are 15 residues in the CDR3. CDR3 in DNA: TGTGCCAGCAGCCAAGTATTGGGACAAAATGAAAAACTGTTTTTT. Its translation: CASSQVLGQNEKLFF.

This rearrangement joins TRBV5-1 to TRBJ2-3; tentative D call: TRBD2 (5 bases). The CDR3 consists of 15 residues. Looked up from germline, CDR1 is SGHRS and CDR2 is YFSETQ. Trimming stripped 2 bases from V and 1 base from J, with 11 bases between. As DNA, the CDR3 is TGCGCCAGCAGCTTCGGCGGGCCCCGCACAGATACGCAGTATTTT. This sequence encodes CASSFGGPRTDTQYF.

As to this clonotype: This may stem from a read error, because a much larger clone lies one nucleotide away. This rearrangement joins TRBV6-9 to TRBJ1-6; possibly TRBD1 for D (6 bases). Germline V gene sequence: CDR1 MNHGY, CDR2 SVAAGI. This CDR3 comprises 16 residues. This CDR3 reads CVSSSRQAQGFSPLHF. In DNA form, the CDR3 reads TGTGTCAGCAGTTCCCGACAGGCCCAGGGATTTTCACCCCTCCACTTT.

Many counts were recorded for this clonotype. This chain connects TRBV29-1 to TRBJ2-5, with D perhaps TRBD1 (6 bases). The CDR3 loop spans 14 amino acids. V was cut by 7 bases and J by 1 base, with 16 bases left in between. Germline V CDR1 and CDR2: SQVTM, ANQGSEA. The CDR3 DNA reads as TGCAGCGCACTTACCGGACAGCTCCAAGAGACCCAGTACTTC. This sequence encodes CSALTGQLQETQYF. Full variable domain (remainder filled in from reference TRBV29-1 and TRBJ2-5): SAVISQKPSRDICQRGTSLTIQCQVDSQVTMMFWYRQQPGQSLTLIATANQGSEATYESGFVIDKFPISRPNLTFSTLTVSNMSPEDSSIYLCSALTGQLQETQYFGPGTRLLVL.

The chain has TRBV25-1 and TRBJ1-5, with no clear D. Trimming removed 2 bases at V and 6 bases at J, with 14 bases between. This CDR3 contains 15 residues. In germline, CDR1 is MGHDK, CDR2 SYGVNS. The CDR3 DNA reads TGTGCCAGCAGTGAACGGACTGAACGGGGTCAGCCCCAGCATTTT. Translating it yields CASSERTERGQPQHF.

The chain recombines TRBV9 with TRBJ2-3; D gene uncertain. The germline V gene encodes CDR1 SGDLS and CDR2 YYNGEE. V was trimmed by 3 bases and J by 3 bases, leaving 8 bases between them. CDR3 length: 13 amino acids. CDR3: CASSAIGTDTQYF. Written as DNA, the CDR3 is TGTGCCAGCAGCGCCATAGGGACAGATACGCAGTATTTT.

This clonotype was counted at least ten times. This sequence joins TRBV7-2 and TRBJ1-5, with TRBD1 as a possible D gene (5 bases). The V end was cut by 1 base, the J end by 9 bases, with 16 bases between. In germline, CDR1 is SGHTA, CDR2 FQGNSA. The CDR3 loop spans 15 amino acids. The CDR3 nucleotides are TGTGCCAGCAGCTTAGTTGCAGGGAGGGGAAGGCCCCAGCATTTT. It codes for CASSLVAGRGRPQHF.

Ten or more counts support this clonotype. This chain connects TRBV12-3 or TRBV12-4 to TRBJ1-5, with D possibly matching TRBD1 (6 bases). V was clipped by 7 bases and J by 6 bases, with 13 bases between them. The CDR3 consists of 13 residues. CDR3 nucleotide sequence: TGTGCCAGCACAAGGGGGAGCGGTCAGCCCCAGCATTTT. This translates into CASTRGSGQPQHF.

This clonotype was counted once. The chain uses TRBV12-3 or TRBV12-4 and TRBJ2-4, with D perhaps matching TRBD2 (6 bases). This CDR3 comprises 18 residues. V was shortened by 3 bases and J by 0 bases, with 18 bases between the two germline ends. The CDR3 is CASSFPRGRLIAKNIQYF. Here the CDR3 DNA reads TGTGCCAGCAGTTTTCCGCGGGGCAGACTAATAGCCAAAAACATTCAGTACTTC.

This clonotype was found many times. The rearrangement joins TRBV6-1 to TRBJ1-6, with 9 bases aligning to TRBD1. V trimming: 6 bases; J trimming: 6 bases; junction bases outside the gene matches: 9. Germline CDR1 is MNHNS and CDR2 is SASEGT. This CDR3 is 16 amino acids long. The CDR3 nucleotides are TGTGCCAGCAGCCGGGCCACGGGACAGGGTAATTCACCCCTCCACTTT. It specifies CASSRATGQGNSPLHF.

This chain joins TRBV7-2 and TRBJ1-6; D unresolved. Germline V gives CDR1 SGHTA, CDR2 FQGNSA. The CDR3 covers 14 residues. The ends were cut back, 7 bases at V and 6 bases at J, with 13 bases in the middle. The CDR3 reads CASTPRRSNSPLHF. CDR3 DNA sequence: TGTGCCAGCACCCCTCGGCGGAGTAATTCACCCCTCCACTTT.

The chain uses TRBV4-2 and TRBJ1-5, with unresolved D. V was trimmed by 2 bases and J by 5 bases, leaving 7 bases between them. Germline-derived CDR1 and CDR2 are LGHNA and YNFKEQ. CDR3 size: 13 residues. The CDR3 DNA is TGTGCCAGCAGCCAATTGTGGGATCAGCCCCAGCATTTT. Its protein product is CASSQLWDQPQHF.

On this clonotype: With a much larger clone just one base away, this may be a read error. The chain couples TRBV28 to TRBJ1-1; no reliable D call. Trimming took 1 base from V and 1 from J, leaving 13 bases between them. Looked up from germline, CDR1 is MDHEN and CDR2 is SYDVKM. The CDR3 runs to 16 residues. This chain's CDR3 is CASSLLLSGRNTEAFF. In DNA form, the CDR3 reads TGTGCCAGCAGTTTATTATTATCAGGACGGAACACTGAAGCTTTCTTT.

V usage is TRBV18 and J usage is TRBJ2-7, with D unresolved. The length of the CDR3 is 14 residues. The germline gives CDR1 KGHSH, CDR2 LQKENI. V lost 2 bases, J lost 0 bases, and 8 bases lay in between. CDR3 in amino acids: CASSPDFYSYEQYF. The CDR3 region has the DNA TGTGCCAGCTCACCAGACTTCTACTCCTACGAGCAGTACTTC. Combining the CDR3 with reference TRBV18 and TRBJ2-7 gives the whole variable domain NAGVMQNPRHLVRRRGQEARLRCSPMKGHSHVYWYRQLPEEGLKFMVYLQKENIIDESGMPKERFSAEFPKEGPSILRIQQVVRGDSAAYFCASSPDFYSYEQYFGPGTRLTVT.

The J gene is TRBJ1-2, the V gene TRBV20-1; maybe TRBD1 (5 bases). Trimming pared 0 bases from V and 7 bases from J, leaving 18 bases between. The CDR3 spans 15 residues. Germline lookup yields CDR1 DFQATT and CDR2 SNEGSKA (reference sequence). The CDR3 coding sequence is TGCAGTGCTAGAGATTTAGACAGAGAAGAGGGTGGCTACACCTTC. This sequence encodes CSARDLDREEGGYTF.

The table lists this clonotype with many counts. This chain connects TRBV6-1 to TRBJ1-5; D may be TRBD1 (5 bases). Trimming cost V 3 bases and J 6 bases, with 12 bases left between them. The CDR3 is 14 residues long. Germline CDR1 reads MNHNS; CDR2 reads SASEGT. CDR3 region: CASSEARGGQPQHF. The DNA of the CDR3 is TGTGCCAGCAGTGAGGCCCGGGGCGGTCAGCCCCAGCATTTT.

The sample holds a few counts of this clonotype. A single base separates this from a much larger clone, so it may be a read error. The rearrangement links TRBV28 to TRBJ1-3, with unresolved D. The germline gives CDR1 MDHEN, CDR2 SYDVKM. V was cut by 6 bases and J by 3 bases, with 12 bases left in between. This CDR3 is built from 14 residues. In DNA form, the CDR3 reads TGTGCCAGCAGGATTTGGGCGGATGGAAACACCATATATTTT. It yields the protein CASRIWADGNTIYF.

V is TRBV29-1 and J is TRBJ2-1; 7 bases fit TRBD2. The CDR3 loop spans 15 amino acids. Germline lookup yields CDR1 SQVTM and CDR2 ANQGSEA. V dropped 6 bases and J dropped 3; count of bases not matched to a gene: 11. The CDR3 protein is CSVSRLAVSYNEQFF. The DNA for the CDR3 is TGCAGCGTCAGCCGTCTAGCGGTAAGCTACAATGAGCAGTTCTTC.

This clonotype was observed many times. This chain links TRBV19 with TRBJ1-4, with a weak D call TRBD1 (5 bases). V lost 3 bases and J 1 base, leaving 18 bases between the germline ends. Germline V gene data show CDR1 as LNHDA and CDR2 as SQIVND (reference sequence). CDR3 length: 18 amino acids. The CDR3 DNA sequence: TGTGCCAGTAGTATCGGTTTGGGGCAGAGCGGAACTAATGAAAAACTGTTTTTT. Its protein is CASSIGLGQSGTNEKLFF.

J is TRBJ2-7 and V is TRBV6-1, with D possibly matching TRBD2 (6 bases). CDR3 length: 16 residues. Germline V gives CDR1 MNHNS, CDR2 SASEGT. Trimming took 5 bases from V and 0 from J, leaving 17 bases between them. CDR3 bases: TGTGCCAGCAGTCTTACCCAGCGGGTCGCCTCCTACGAGCAGTACTTC. Translating it yields CASSLTQRVASYEQYF.